The 4 T cell receptor beta chains listed next were all sequenced from one sample in a study of molecular identifiers for immune sequencing clone quantification. Each CDR3 protein gets one entry after TCRdb re-called the PCR reads with MiXCR. In the table there are about 510,000 distinct CDR3 sequences, about 26% of which are singletons. Specimen: naive CD8+ T cells from blood, with Jurkat cell RNA spiked in. Subset meaning: FACS-sorted CD8+CD4-CCR7+CD45RA+ naive T cells. The receptors originated from a human donor in good health. Some libraries in this study had Jurkat cell RNA spiked in.

This clonotype was observed at least ten times. The chain links TRBV7-3 to TRBJ2-3; D may be TRBD2 (5 bases). V shed 2 bases and J shed 4 bases, with 13 bases lying between them. This CDR3 spans 15 amino acids. Germline assignment: CDR1 SGHTA and CDR2 FQGTGA. CDR3 DNA: TGTGCCAGCAGCTTATATCATCGGGATCCAGATACGCAGTATTTT. Translated: CASSLYHRDPDTQYF.

This clonotype was seen a handful of times. The J gene is TRBJ2-2, the V gene TRBV6-5; D could derive from TRBD1 or TRBD2 (5 bases each). This CDR3 has 15 amino acids. The germline V gene has CDR1 MNHEY and CDR2 SVGAGI. V lost 5 bases and J 9 bases, leaving 19 bases between the germline ends. The CDR3 DNA is TGTGCCAGCAGTCCGGGACGGAGACTGGGCCGGGAGCTGTTTTTT. Protein: CASSPGRRLGRELFF.

The V and J genes are TRBV7-2 and TRBJ2-1, with 10 bases identical to TRBD1. The length of the CDR3 is 15 residues. Per germline, CDR1 SGHTA and CDR2 FQGNSA. The trim removed 4 bases at V and 8 bases at J, leaving 8 bases unmatched. The CDR3 sequence: CASSSRDRGTHEQFF. In DNA, the CDR3 is TGTGCCAGCAGCTCCCGGGACAGGGGTACGCATGAGCAGTTCTTC.

This clonotype has a handful of counts. The CDR3 coding sequence is TGCAGTGCTAGATACTTAGGCACCGGGGAGCTGTTTTTT. This translates into CSARYLGTGELFF. The chain recombines TRBV20-1 with TRBJ2-2; no firm D call. This CDR3 comprises 13 residues. Trimming removed 2 bases at V and 4 bases at J, with 8 bases between. CDR1 and CDR2 from the germline V gene are DFQATT and SNEGSKA (reference sequence).